The entry below gives a single TCR beta chain sequence along with its context. What it recognizes is unknown. PCR or immunohistochemistry showed mismatch repair deficiency in every enrolled patient. The data derive from a study of PD-1 blockade in mismatch repair-deficient tumors. Whole-study context: Enrolled about 2012-2016, patients had progressing, pretreated mismatch repair-deficient cancers of around twelve types. Study outcomes and limitations: Tumor-resident clones, often absent from pretreatment blood, expanded after pembrolizumab and then contracted.

The repertoire was sequenced with immunoSEQ multiplex PCR; TCRdb's copy has only in-frame clones and lacks some. The sample includes under 150,000 clones, about 90% of them seen just once. Trimming pared 3 bases from V and 1 base from J, leaving 9 bases between. This CDR3 comprises 14 residues. Germline V lookup: CDR1 KGHSH, CDR2 LQKENI. This sequence joins TRBV18 and TRBJ1-1, with D unclear. Here the sequenced sample was peripheral blood, taken 72 weeks after starting pembrolizumab. This receptor was identified in an adult with mismatch repair-deficient cancer. The CDR3: CASSPLGKNTEAFF. As DNA, the CDR3 is TGTGCCAGCTCACCGTTAGGAAAGAACACTGAAGCTTTCTTT.